This T cell receptor beta chain originates from a study of human T cells and chemical hapten exposure. Across the whole study: Patients got weekly scalp diphenylcyclopropenone doses over the approximately 25-week study. Study observations and caveats: Counts of TCRs above 1 in 1000 frequency stayed unchanged with DPC sensitization. Alopecia affecting every donor means their immune response may not match healthy people's.

On this clonotype: The antigen is undetermined.

Germline V CDR1 and CDR2: MNHEY, SMNVEV (reference sequence). Trimming removed 5 bases from V and 0 bases from J; junction bases left unmatched: 9. The CDR3 runs to 17 residues. TCRdb re-called the RACE reads with MiXCR, one entry per CDR3 protein. The data contain a few hundred thousand distinct CDR3 sequences, under 6.5% of them seen just once; the ten biggest clones take up less than 6.5%. Indicated time point: patch test 2, 6 weeks after DPC sensitization. Treatment specified: therapeutic diphenylcyclopropenone sensitization with weekly scalp DPC. Total RNA was extracted from unfractionated whole blood.

This clonotype was sampled from a woman younger than 35 with alopecia areata. Some clones in this sample may be carry-over from other donors' samples. Here the sequenced sample was whole blood, taken in connection with sensitization to the hapten diphenylcyclopropenone (DPC). This sequence joins TRBV27 and TRBJ1-5; 8 bases match TRBD1. The CDR3 spells CASSARGTGYSNQPQHF. In DNA, the CDR3 is TGTGCCAGCAGTGCTAGGGGGACAGGTTATAGCAATCAGCCCCAGCATTTT.